One and the same sample provided the 21 T cell receptor beta chains below, sequenced in a study of metastatic and nonmetastatic thyroid tumors. TCRdb redid the clone calls on the PCR reads using MiXCR. The table shows tens of thousands of clones, with roughly 27% occurring only once. Thyroid surgery took place with no prior treatment in any patient. The sample was blood. Receptor source: a female donor with papillary thyroid cancer or a benign thyroid nodule (not recorded which). Some clones in this sample may be carry-over from other donors' samples.

Only a few counts were recorded for this clone. Relative to the germline gene, one junction end is altered; a read error may explain this. V usage is TRBV6-1 and J usage is TRBJ2-7; D gene ambiguous. The CDR3 has 13 amino acids. The germline CDR1 and CDR2 sequences are MNHNS and SASEGT. The CDR3 spells CASSDPGAYEHYF. In DNA form, the CDR3 reads TGTGCCAGCAGTGACCCAGGTGCCTACGAGCATTACTTC.

In its sample, this clone was seen a few times. This chain links TRBV7-2 with TRBJ1-5; tentative D call: TRBD1 (5 bases). The ends were cut back, 1 base at V and 7 bases at J, with 14 bases in the middle. From germline, CDR1 is SGHTA and CDR2 FQGNSA. The CDR3 is 15 amino acids. CDR3 protein: CASSLGWQGNQPQHF. The CDR3 bases are TGTGCCAGCAGCTTAGGGTGGCAGGGTAACCAGCCCCAGCATTTT. The full variable domain, completed using reference TRBV7-2 and TRBJ1-5, is GAGVSQSPSNKVTEKGKDVELRCDPISGHTALYWYRQSLGQGLEFLIYFQGNSAPDKSGLPSDRFSAERTGGSVSTLTIQRTQQEDSAVYLCASSLGWQGNQPQHFGDGTRLSIL.

Of note for this clone: One junction end does not reproduce the germline sequence, and a read error may be involved. The chain is built from TRBV6-2 or TRBV6-3 and TRBJ2-6; D remains ambiguous. The CDR3 consists of 14 residues. Germline V lookup: CDR1 MNHEY, CDR2 SVGEGT. As DNA, the CDR3 is TGTGCCAGCAGTGTGGCCTCTGCGGCCAACTTCCTGACTTTC. This translates into CASSVASAANFLTF.

This clone has a count of ten or more. This chain uses TRBV9 with TRBJ2-3; D gene unclear. Germline CDR1 reads SGDLS; CDR2 reads YYNGEE. V was cut by 4 bases and J by 0 bases, with 9 bases left in between. The CDR3 consists of 14 residues. CDR3 amino acids: CASSRTASTDTQYF. CDR3 DNA: TGTGCCAGCAGCAGGACGGCTAGCACAGATACGCAGTATTTT.

The chain has TRBV20-1 and TRBJ2-3, with a weak D call TRBD1 (5 bases). Trimming took off 5 bases at V and 2 bases at J, with 14 bases between the two ends. This CDR3 has 14 amino acids. Germline V gives CDR1 DFQATT, CDR2 SNEGSKA (reference sequence). CDR3: CSAQLGADTDTQYF. DNA of the CDR3: TGCAGTGCTCAGCTTGGGGCGGACACAGATACGCAGTATTTT.

This clone was found many times. The rearrangement links TRBV5-1 to TRBJ1-2; no clear D gene. Germline CDR1 and CDR2: SGHRS and YFSETQ. The ends were cut back, 5 bases at V and 1 base at J, with 18 bases in the middle. CDR3 length: 16 amino acids. The CDR3 DNA follows: TGCGCCAGCAGTTGGGAACACCCCTCCAATAACTATGGCTACACCTTC. Protein: CASSWEHPSNNYGYTF.

This rearrangement joins TRBV4-1 to TRBJ2-2; D is perhaps TRBD1 (6 bases). Germline CDR1 reads MGHRA; CDR2 reads YSYEKL. V was trimmed by 5 bases and J by 7 bases, leaving 23 bases between them. The CDR3 is 17 residues long. The DNA of the CDR3 is TGCGCCAGCAGCTTAAGGCGGGCAGGGGCCGGGTACGGGGAGCTGTTTTTT. Its protein is CASSLRRAGAGYGELFF.

This clone has a single count. The rearrangement uses TRBV20-1 and TRBJ2-1; possible D gene TRBD1, 5 bases. The length of the CDR3 is 15 residues. The V gene lost 0 bases and the J gene lost 7 bases, with 16 bases spanning the gap. The germline CDR1 and CDR2 sequences are DFQATT and SNEGSKA (reference sequence). The CDR3 is CSARDQRGWGNEQFF. CDR3 DNA sequence: TGCAGTGCTAGAGATCAAAGGGGCTGGGGAAATGAGCAGTTCTTC.

By its share, this clone is medium-sized. The V gene is TRBV6-1, the J gene TRBJ1-5; D is unclear. Germline-derived CDR1 and CDR2 are MNHNS and SASEGT. The CDR3 runs to 13 residues. The V and J ends lost 9 bases and 0 bases respectively, with 9 bases between them. The CDR3 region is CASSPDSNQPQHF. For the CDR3, the DNA is TGTGCCAGTTCGCCTGATAGCAATCAGCCCCAGCATTTT.

This clone was counted ten times or more. The chain uses TRBV15 and TRBJ2-1, with D unclear. V lost 1 base, J lost 7 bases, and 8 bases lay in between. Germline assignment: CDR1 LNHNV and CDR2 YYDKDF (reference sequence). The CDR3 spans 13 residues. The CDR3 region has the DNA TGTGCCACCAGCAGAGGCCAGAAGAATGAGCAGTTCTTC. It yields the protein CATSRGQKNEQFF.

This chain links TRBV28 with TRBJ2-4; 9 bases are shared with TRBD1. After removal of 6 bases from V and 0 bases from J, the junction contained 12 bases not matched to a gene. CDR1 is MDHEN and CDR2 is SYDVKM in the germline V gene. This CDR3 is 18 amino acids long. CDR3 loop: CASRLSGTGHLAKNIQYF. The CDR3 DNA reads as TGTGCCAGCAGACTCTCCGGGACAGGGCATCTAGCCAAAAACATTCAGTACTTC.

This clone has a handful of counts. The chain joins TRBV19 to TRBJ2-2; weak D call: TRBD2 (7 bases). V lost 7 bases and J lost 10, with 19 bases in between. Germline CDR1 and CDR2: LNHDA and SQIVND (reference sequence). CDR3 length: 14 amino acids. The CDR3 DNA sequence: TGTGCCAGTAACGGGGGGCAGTTCGCCGCGGAGCTGTTTTTT. Protein product: CASNGGQFAAELFF.

This chain joins TRBV28 and TRBJ2-7; D call uncertain. The CDR3 runs to 15 residues. Germline V gene sequence: CDR1 MDHEN, CDR2 SYDVKM. V shed 9 bases and J shed 0 bases, with 18 bases lying between them. The CDR3 nucleotides are TGTGCCAGGAGCCGAGTCGGGCCGAGCTCCTACGAGCAGTACTTC. Protein sequence: CARSRVGPSSYEQYF.

Details on this clone: Germline is not matched at one junction end, which may reflect a read error. The V and J genes are TRBV28 and TRBJ1-2, with TRBD1 identical over 9 bases. Germline V gene sequence: CDR1 MDHEN, CDR2 SYDVKM. This CDR3 has 15 amino acids. CDR3 sequence (DNA): TGTGCCAGCAGTCCGGCGACAGGGGGGATCTATTGCTACACCTTC. Protein product: CASSPATGGIYCYTF.

The rearrangement links TRBV15 to TRBJ2-7; D gene ambiguous. The CDR3 extends over 10 amino acids. Trimming left V 3 bases short and J 5 bases short, with 2 bases between. Germline CDR1 reads LNHNV; CDR2 reads YYDKDF (reference sequence). The CDR3 DNA follows: TGTGCCACCAGCAGTGACGAGCAGTACTTC. Translation: CATSSDEQYF.

This clone was picked up a small number of times. The missing conserved phenylalanine or tryptophan at the end of this CDR3 makes a read error likely. The rearrangement links TRBV12-5 to TRBJ2-2; maybe TRBD2 (5 bases). CDR1 is LGHNT and CDR2 is FRNRAP in the germline V gene. The V gene lost 2 bases and the J gene lost 1 base, with 8 bases spanning the gap. The CDR3 length is 15 residues. This CDR3 reads CASGLSGWNTGELFL. CDR3 coding DNA: TGTGCTAGTGGTTTGAGCGGTTGGAACACCGGGGAGCTGTTTCTT.

As concerns this clone: Relative to the germline gene, one junction end is altered; a read error may explain this. The chain is built from TRBV27 and TRBJ1-2, with D possibly TRBD1 on 6 matching bases. This CDR3 contains 12 residues. From germline, CDR1 is MNHEY and CDR2 SMNVEV (reference sequence). The CDR3 bases are TGTGCCAGCAGGTGGGCCTTGGGGGGCTGCACCTTC. Translating it yields CASRWALGGCTF.

This clone was counted only a few times. CDR3 sequence (DNA): TGTGCCAGCAGTTACGCCGGACAGGGATATTCACCCCTCCACTTT. Translation gives CASSYAGQGYSPLHF. The V gene is TRBV6-5, the J gene TRBJ1-6; 8 nucleotides agree with TRBD1. CDR1 and CDR2 (germline): MNHEY, SVGAGI. The CDR3 totals 15 residues. Trimming at V came to 2 bases and at J to 8 bases, leaving 5 bases not matched to a gene.

This clone was seen many times. The chain employs TRBV30 and TRBJ1-2; 7 bases match TRBD1. The CDR3 is made up of 11 amino acids. V dropped 5 bases and J dropped 4; count of bases not matched to a gene: 1. From germline, CDR1 is GTSNPN and CDR2 SVGIG (reference sequence). The CDR3 DNA is TGTGCCTGGCGGACAGGCTATGGCTACACCTTC. This encodes CAWRTGYGYTF.

CDR3 DNA sequence: TGCAGTGCCTATACGAGATTCGGGACAGAAAATTCACCCCTCCACTTT. This encodes CSAYTRFGTENSPLHF. The V gene is TRBV20-1, the J gene TRBJ1-6; 7 nucleotides agree with TRBD1. This CDR3 is 16 amino acids long. V shed 6 bases, J shed 7 bases, and the junction held 15 bases outside the gene matches. Germline CDR1 and CDR2: DFQATT and SNEGSKA (reference sequence).

The chain is built from TRBV11-1 and TRBJ1-1, with D maybe TRBD1 (5 bases). The germline V gene encodes CDR1 SGHAT and CDR2 FQDESV (reference sequence). The CDR3 covers 16 residues. Trimming removed 2 bases at V and 1 base at J, with 14 bases between. The CDR3 region is CASSLRWGSENTEAFF. The CDR3 nucleotides read TGTGCCAGCAGCTTACGATGGGGCTCCGAGAACACTGAAGCTTTCTTT.